These 24 T cell receptor beta chains originate from one sample sequenced in a study of blood T cell repertoires in COVID-19 (TCRdb year 2020). Library generation was performed with the immunoSEQ multiplex PCR assay. TCRdb holds this immuneACCESS table with in-frame rearrangements only. Some clones are missing; in checked studies, unresolved V genes explain under half, and the rest has no known cause. Recorded for this sample are fewer than 180,000 clones; 65% to 90% of them occurred a single time. The leading ten clones occupy approximately 3.5% of the sample. The sequencing input was peripheral blood. The receptors were sampled from a man between 65 and 85 years old with acute or convalescent COVID-19.

The genes are TRBV11-1 and TRBJ1-2; TRBD1 agrees at 8 bases. The CDR3 is 14 residues long. The germline CDR1 and CDR2 sequences are SGHAT and FQDESV (reference sequence). V lost 5 bases to trimming and J lost 2 bases; unmatched junction nucleotides: 4. CDR3 loop: CASSPRTGNYGYTF. CDR3 in DNA: TGTGCCAGCAGCCCCCGGACAGGGAACTATGGCTACACCTTC.

The sample holds a few counts of this clone. The chain links TRBV6-4 to TRBJ2-2; the D gene is possibly TRBD2 (6 bases). Trimming stripped 2 bases from V and 7 bases from J, with 20 bases between. Germline V gene lookup returns CDR1 MRHNA and CDR2 SNTAGT. The CDR3 contains 17 residues. The CDR3 DNA is TGTGCCAGCAGTGACAGGAGAGGAGGGAAAACGGACGGGGAGCTGTTTTTT. It specifies CASSDRRGGKTDGELFF.

In this sample, this clone turned up once. V gene TRBV5-4 combines with J gene TRBJ2-7; 11 bases map to TRBD1. The CDR3 runs to 15 residues. Looked up from germline, CDR1 is SGHNT and CDR2 is YYREEE (reference sequence). V lost 0 bases, J lost 7 bases, and 6 bases stayed unmatched. This CDR3 reads CASSLVGQGAREQYF. CDR3 bases: TGTGCCAGCAGCTTGGTAGGACAGGGGGCCCGAGAGCAGTACTTC.

This CDR3 reads CAMPGRGSDQPQHF. The CDR3 nucleotides are TGTGCCATGCCGGGCAGGGGGTCCGATCAGCCCCAGCATTTT. V is TRBV27 and J is TRBJ1-5, with 7 positions matching TRBD1. This CDR3 spans 14 amino acids. Germline V gene sequence: CDR1 MNHEY, CDR2 SMNVEV (reference sequence). After removal of 10 bases from V and 5 bases from J, the junction contained 11 bases not matched to a gene.

CDR3 sequence reads: CASSLATVSTEAFF. CDR3 nucleotide sequence: TGTGCCAGCAGCTTAGCTACAGTAAGCACTGAAGCTTTCTTT. The chain joins TRBV7-2 to TRBJ1-1; D is unresolved. From germline, CDR1 is SGHTA and CDR2 FQGNSA. The germline V and J ends were trimmed by 0 bases and 4 bases, with 9 bases remaining between them. CDR3 length: 14 amino acids. The full variable domain, rest sourced from reference TRBV7-2 and TRBJ1-1, is GAGVSQSPSNKVTEKGKDVELRCDPISGHTALYWYRQSLGQGLEFLIYFQGNSAPDKSGLPSDRFSAERTGGSVSTLTIQRTQQEDSAVYLCASSLATVSTEAFFGQGTRLTVV.

This chain links TRBV7-9 with TRBJ1-1; 7 bases are a match to TRBD1. CDR3 length: 17 amino acids. The trim removed 6 bases at V and 2 bases at J, leaving 15 bases unmatched. The germline CDR1 and CDR2 sequences are SEHNR and FQNEAQ (reference sequence). The CDR3 DNA is TGTGCCAGCAGGGAGACCACAGGGGCTGGTATAAACACTGAAGCTTTCTTT. It yields the protein CASRETTGAGINTEAFF.

V gene TRBV12-3 or TRBV12-4 combines with J gene TRBJ1-2; unclear D gene. The CDR3 extends over 13 amino acids. V lost 3 bases, J lost 4 bases, and 9 bases lay in between. CDR3 coding DNA: TGTGCCAGCAGTTTGCACCAGTTCTATGGCTACACCTTC. This encodes CASSLHQFYGYTF.

The chain recombines TRBV19 with TRBJ1-6; D gene uncertain. V was trimmed by 2 bases and J by 7 bases, leaving 3 bases between them. CDR3 length equals 12 residues. In germline, CDR1 is LNHDA, CDR2 SQIVND (reference sequence). The CDR3 DNA sequence: TGTGCCAGTAGTATACGGAATTCACCCCTCCACTTT. It translates to CASSIRNSPLHF.

This chain connects TRBV2 to TRBJ1-6, with 9 bases fitting TRBD1. Trimming at V came to 5 bases and at J to 9 bases, leaving 8 bases not matched to a gene. The germline V gene encodes CDR1 SNHLY and CDR2 FYNNEI. The CDR3 contains 15 residues. CDR3 region: CASSPLGQGTSPLHF. The CDR3 DNA follows: TGTGCCAGCAGTCCGCTGGGACAGGGTACTTCACCCCTCCACTTT.

This clone was recorded once. The chain links TRBV6-6 to TRBJ2-3; 10 bases fit TRBD2. Germline V gene data show CDR1 as MNHNY and CDR2 as SVGAGI (reference sequence). V dropped 5 bases and J dropped 0; count of bases not matched to a gene: 8. The CDR3 totals 17 residues. The CDR3 bases are TGTGCCAGCAGTCGTCCCTCTAGCGGGAGAAGCACAGATACGCAGTATTTT. It is translated as CASSRPSSGRSTDTQYF.

This chain connects TRBV7-3 to TRBJ2-2, with unresolved D. Trimming left V 5 bases short and J 4 bases short, with 5 bases between. The CDR3 covers 12 residues. The V gene's germline CDR1 is SGHTA and CDR2 FQGTGA. CDR3 amino acids: CASSPITGELFF. The DNA of the CDR3 is TGTGCCAGCAGCCCCATCACCGGGGAGCTGTTTTTT. Complete variable domain (other parts from reference TRBV7-3 and TRBJ2-2): GAGVSQTPSNKVTEKGKYVELRCDPISGHTALYWYRQSLGQGPEFLIYFQGTGAADDSGLPNDRFFAVRPEGSVSTLKIQRTERGDSAVYLCASSPITGELFFGEGSRLTVL.

The chain combines TRBV19 with TRBJ2-7, with 7 bases matching TRBD1. The ends lost 6 bases at V and 4 bases at J; junction bases unmatched: 18. CDR3 length: 17 residues. CDR1 and CDR2 (germline): LNHDA, SQIVND (reference sequence). The CDR3 nucleotides are TGTGCCAGTAGCGGCACCCCGACCGGGACAGTTATGTACGAGCAGTACTTC. Translating gives CASSGTPTGTVMYEQYF.

V usage is TRBV28 and J usage is TRBJ2-7, with a tentative D call TRBD1 (7 bases). The ends were cut back, 6 bases at V and 2 bases at J, with 11 bases in the middle. The CDR3 is 13 residues long. The germline V gene has CDR1 MDHEN and CDR2 SYDVKM. CDR3 in DNA: TGTGCCAGCAGGCGGGGACAGCCCTACGAGCAGTACTTC. It specifies CASRRGQPYEQYF. Full variable domain (missing parts from reference TRBV28 and TRBJ2-7): DVKVTQSSRYLVKRTGEKVFLECVQDMDHENMFWYRQDPGLGLRLIYFSYDVKMKEKGDIPEGYSVSREKKERFSLILESASTNQTSMYLCASRRGQPYEQYFGPGTRLTVT.

The chain combines TRBV7-3 with TRBJ2-1; 9 nucleotides align to TRBD2. Trimming at V came to 5 bases and at J to 7 bases, leaving 6 bases not matched to a gene. CDR1 and CDR2 from the germline V gene are SGHTA and FQGTGA. The CDR3 covers 14 residues. The chain's CDR3 is CASSAGLAPNEQFF. The CDR3 coding sequence is TGTGCCAGCAGCGCCGGACTAGCGCCGAATGAGCAGTTCTTC.

The chain recombines TRBV30 with TRBJ2-3, with D possibly being TRBD1 or TRBD2 (6 bases each). The CDR3 spans 13 residues. Trimming left V 5 bases short and J 4 bases short, with 13 bases between. Germline V gene lookup returns CDR1 GTSNPN and CDR2 SVGIG (reference sequence). The CDR3 DNA sequence: TGTGCCTGGCGTGGGGGGCCGCCAGATACGCAGTATTTT. The encoded protein is CAWRGGPPDTQYF.

This chain uses TRBV7-2 with TRBJ2-7; 9 nucleotides align to TRBD2. Trimming removed 7 bases from V and 5 bases from J; junction bases left unmatched: 6. Germline CDR1 is SGHTA and CDR2 is FQGNSA. The CDR3 contains 13 residues. In DNA, the CDR3 is TGTGCCAGCACCCTTAGCGGGAGAAACGAGCAGTACTTC. Its translation: CASTLSGRNEQYF.

J is TRBJ2-3 and V is TRBV6-4; TRBD1 matches 8 bases. CDR1 is MRHNA and CDR2 is SNTAGT in the germline V gene. The CDR3 covers 14 residues. Unmatched junction bases numbered 8, after V lost 8 bases and J lost 4 bases. The DNA of the CDR3 is TGTGCCAGCGGCCAGACAGGGGATGCAGATACGCAGTATTTT. Residues: CASGQTGDADTQYF.

The genes are TRBV9 and TRBJ2-7; D perhaps matches TRBD1 (5 bases). The CDR3 is made up of 14 amino acids. The germline V gene has CDR1 SGDLS and CDR2 YYNGEE. The V and J ends lost 0 bases and 0 bases respectively, with 7 bases between them. In DNA form, the CDR3 reads TGTGCCAGCAGCGTAGGACAGACCTCCTACGAGCAGTACTTC. It encodes CASSVGQTSYEQYF.

This rearrangement joins TRBV2 to TRBJ2-1; tentatively, D is TRBD1 (5 bases). The V gene lost 2 bases and the J gene lost 15 bases, with 14 bases spanning the gap. Germline V CDR1 and CDR2: SNHLY, FYNNEI. This CDR3 is built from 12 residues. The CDR3 DNA reads as TGTGCCAGCAGTGAATCGCGACAGCGAAGGTTCTTC. It is translated as CASSESRQRRFF.

This clone has more than one count but fewer than ten. This chain connects TRBV21-1 to TRBJ2-7; the table names TRBD2, a call not compared with the DNA. TRBV21-1 is reported as a pseudogene. The CDR3 runs to 14 residues. For the CDR3, the DNA is TGTGCCAGCAGAGGTCGGGGGAGGGGTGACGAGCAGTACTTC. This translates into CASRGRGRGDEQYF.

The rearrangement links TRBV28 to TRBJ2-3; maybe TRBD2 (6 bases). Trimming left V 3 bases short and J 3 bases short, with 7 bases between. The V gene's germline CDR1 is MDHEN and CDR2 SYDVKM. The CDR3 extends over 13 amino acids. Here the CDR3 DNA reads TGTGCCAGCAGTTTTCTAGCGACAGATACGCAGTATTTT. Translation gives CASSFLATDTQYF.

The gene calls are TRBV7-2 and TRBJ1-3; D remains ambiguous. Germline loops: CDR1 SGHTA, CDR2 FQGNSA. The CDR3 has 16 amino acids. V shed 5 bases and J shed 4 bases, with 18 bases lying between them. CDR3 nucleotide sequence: TGTGCCAGCAGCCCTTCATCACCTAAGCCGGGAAACACCATATATTTT. Protein: CASSPSSPKPGNTIYF.

V usage is TRBV19 and J usage is TRBJ1-1; 9 bases match TRBD1. The CDR3 loop spans 14 amino acids. With V trimmed by 6 bases and J by 3 bases, 5 bases remained unmatched. Germline V gene data show CDR1 as LNHDA and CDR2 as SQIVND (reference sequence). In DNA form, the CDR3 reads TGTGCCAGTAGCCCGGGACAGGGTCACACTGAAGCTTTCTTT. It codes for CASSPGQGHTEAFF.

With regard to this clone: At one boundary the junction diverges from the germline segment, which might be a read error. The same CDR3 also results from other DNA sequences found in this sample. This chain uses TRBV19 with TRBJ1-5; unclear D gene. The CDR3 spans 14 residues. Germline loops: CDR1 LNHDA, CDR2 SQIVND (reference sequence). The CDR3 sequence: CASSIQRDNQPQHF. The CDR3 DNA is TGCGCCAGTAGTATCCAACGGGACAATCAGCCCCAGCATTTT. Based on the CDR3 plus reference TRBV19 and TRBJ1-5, the full variable domain is DGGITQSPKYLFRKEGQNVTLSCEQNLNHDAMYWYRQDPGQGLRLIYYSQIVNDFQKGDIAEGYSVSREKKESFPLTVTSAQKNPTAFYLCASSIQRDNQPQHFGDGTRLSIL.